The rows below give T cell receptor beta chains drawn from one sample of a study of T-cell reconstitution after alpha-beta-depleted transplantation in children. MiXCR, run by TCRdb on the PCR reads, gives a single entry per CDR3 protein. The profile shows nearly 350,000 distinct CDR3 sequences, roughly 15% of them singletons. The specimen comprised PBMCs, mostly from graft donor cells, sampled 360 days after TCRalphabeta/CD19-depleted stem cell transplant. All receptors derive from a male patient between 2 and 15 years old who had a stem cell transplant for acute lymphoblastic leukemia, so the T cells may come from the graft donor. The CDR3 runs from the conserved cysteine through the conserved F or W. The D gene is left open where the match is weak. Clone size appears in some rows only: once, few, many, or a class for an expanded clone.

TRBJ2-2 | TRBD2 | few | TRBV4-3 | CASSQESGGGPTGELFF | TGCGCCAGCAGCCAAGAGTCCGGGGGAGGGCCGACCGGGGAGCTGTTTTTT
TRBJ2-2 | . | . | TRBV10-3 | CAIRAERNTGELFF | TGTGCCATCCGAGCCGAGCGAAACACCGGGGAGCTGTTTTTT
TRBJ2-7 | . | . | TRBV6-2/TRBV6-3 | CASSYGGVPFEDEQYF | TGTGCCAGCAGTTACGGAGGGGTCCCCTTCGAGGACGAGCAGTACTTC
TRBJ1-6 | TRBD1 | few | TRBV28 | CASSLRTGRGGPLHF | TGTGCCAGCAGTTTGCGGACAGGGAGAGGTGGGCCCCTCCACTTT
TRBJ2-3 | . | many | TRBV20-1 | CSARSLPSSSTDTQYF | TGCAGTGCTAGATCCCTACCGAGTTCTAGCACAGATACGCAGTATTTT
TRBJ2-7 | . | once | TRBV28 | CASSFDALGRVSYEQYF | TGTGCCAGCAGTTTTGACGCCCTGGGGCGGGTTTCCTACGAGCAGTACTTC
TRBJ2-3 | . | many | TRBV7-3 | CASSLWRQLGTDTQYF | TGTGCCAGCAGCTTATGGAGACAGTTGGGCACAGATACGCAGTATTTT
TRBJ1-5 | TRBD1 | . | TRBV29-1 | CSVQTGGQQPQHF | TGCAGCGTTCAAACAGGGGGGCAGCAGCCCCAGCATTTT
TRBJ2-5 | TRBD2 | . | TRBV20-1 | CSARGSGRRGETQYF | TGCAGTGCAAGGGGCAGCGGGAGGAGGGGAGAGACCCAGTACTTC
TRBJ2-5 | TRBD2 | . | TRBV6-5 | CASSYHPPSGVKETQYF | TGTGCCAGCAGTTACCACCCGCCTAGCGGGGTAAAAGAGACCCAGTACTTC
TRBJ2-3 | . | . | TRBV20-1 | CSVVGGGTDTQYF | TGCAGTGTTGTGGGAGGAGGCACAGATACGCAGTATTTT
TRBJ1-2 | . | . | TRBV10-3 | CAIRTGPYGYTF | TGTGCCATCCGTACAGGCCCCTATGGCTACACCTTC
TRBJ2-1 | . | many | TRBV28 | CASGSVEQFF | TGTGCCAGTGGTTCCGTAGAGCAGTTCTTC
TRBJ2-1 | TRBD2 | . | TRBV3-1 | CASSQGPVSGKTYNEQFF | TGTGCCAGCAGCCAAGGCCCGGTGAGCGGGAAGACCTACAATGAGCAGTTCTTC